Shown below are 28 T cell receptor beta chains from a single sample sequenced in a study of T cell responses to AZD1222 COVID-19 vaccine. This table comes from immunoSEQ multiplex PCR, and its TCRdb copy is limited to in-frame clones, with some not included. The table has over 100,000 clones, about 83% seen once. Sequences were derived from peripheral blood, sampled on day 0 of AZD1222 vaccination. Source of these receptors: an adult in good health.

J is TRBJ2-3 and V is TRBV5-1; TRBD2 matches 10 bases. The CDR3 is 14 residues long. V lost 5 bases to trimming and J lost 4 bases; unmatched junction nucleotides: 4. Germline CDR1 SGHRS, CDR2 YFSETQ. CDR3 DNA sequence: TGCGCCAGCAGGGGAGCGGGAGGGGCAGATACGCAGTATTTT. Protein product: CASRGAGGADTQYF.

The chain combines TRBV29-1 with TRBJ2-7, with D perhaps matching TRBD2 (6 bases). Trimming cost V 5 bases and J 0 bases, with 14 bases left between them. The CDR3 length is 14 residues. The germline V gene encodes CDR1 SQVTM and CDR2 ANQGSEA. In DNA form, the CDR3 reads TGCAGCGTTACGGGACTTTCGAGCTCCTACGAGCAGTACTTC. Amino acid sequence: CSVTGLSSSYEQYF.

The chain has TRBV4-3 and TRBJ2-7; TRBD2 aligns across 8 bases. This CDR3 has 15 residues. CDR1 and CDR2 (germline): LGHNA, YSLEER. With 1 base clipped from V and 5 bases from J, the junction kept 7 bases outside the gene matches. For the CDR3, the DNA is TGCGCCAGCAGCCAAGTATCCAGCGGGAGTAACGAGCAGTACTTC. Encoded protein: CASSQVSSGSNEQYF.

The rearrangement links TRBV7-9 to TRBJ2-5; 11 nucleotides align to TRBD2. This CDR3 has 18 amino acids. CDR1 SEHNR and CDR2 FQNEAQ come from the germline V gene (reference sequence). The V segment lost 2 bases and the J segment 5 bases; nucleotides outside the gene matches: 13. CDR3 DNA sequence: TGTGCCAGCAGCTTAAACATCCGCCGACTAGCGGGAACGGAGACCCAGTACTTC. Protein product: CASSLNIRRLAGTETQYF.

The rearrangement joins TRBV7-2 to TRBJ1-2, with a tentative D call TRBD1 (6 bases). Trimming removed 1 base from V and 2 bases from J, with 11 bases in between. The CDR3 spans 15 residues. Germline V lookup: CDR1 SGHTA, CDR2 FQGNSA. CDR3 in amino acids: CASSLDWQGNYGYTF. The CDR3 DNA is TGTGCCAGCAGCTTAGATTGGCAGGGGAACTATGGCTACACCTTC. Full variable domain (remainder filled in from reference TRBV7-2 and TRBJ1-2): GAGVSQSPSNKVTEKGKDVELRCDPISGHTALYWYRQSLGQGLEFLIYFQGNSAPDKSGLPSDRFSAERTGGSVSTLTIQRTQQEDSAVYLCASSLDWQGNYGYTFGSGTRLTVV.

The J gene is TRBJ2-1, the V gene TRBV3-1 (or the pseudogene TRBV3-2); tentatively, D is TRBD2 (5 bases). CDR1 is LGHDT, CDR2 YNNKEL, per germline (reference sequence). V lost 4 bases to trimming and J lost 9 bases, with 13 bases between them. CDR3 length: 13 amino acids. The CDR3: CASSPYRESEQFF. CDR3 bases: TGTGCCAGCAGCCCCTATAGGGAGTCTGAGCAGTTCTTC.

The chain's CDR3 is CASSFGDRGPQPQHF. The DNA for the CDR3 is TGTGCCAGCAGCTTCGGAGACAGGGGGCCTCAGCCCCAGCATTTT. This rearrangement joins TRBV5-8 to TRBJ1-5; the match to TRBD1 covers 10 bases. Germline values: CDR1 SGHTS, CDR2 YDEGEE. V shed 2 bases, J shed 6 bases, and the junction held 5 bases outside the gene matches. The CDR3 extends over 15 amino acids.

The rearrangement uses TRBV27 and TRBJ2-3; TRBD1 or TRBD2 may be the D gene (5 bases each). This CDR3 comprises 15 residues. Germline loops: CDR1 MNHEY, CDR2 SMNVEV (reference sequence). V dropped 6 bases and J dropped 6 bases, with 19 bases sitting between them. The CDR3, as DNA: TGTGCCAGCAGGAAAGGGACCGCTTGGGGGGATACGCAGTATTTT. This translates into CASRKGTAWGDTQYF.

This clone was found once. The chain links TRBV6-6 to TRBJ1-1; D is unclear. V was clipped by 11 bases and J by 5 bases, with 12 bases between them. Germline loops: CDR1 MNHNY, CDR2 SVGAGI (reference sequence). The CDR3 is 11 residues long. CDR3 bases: TGTGCCGCCTCCGAGAGAACTGAAGCTTTCTTT. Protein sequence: CAASERTEAFF.

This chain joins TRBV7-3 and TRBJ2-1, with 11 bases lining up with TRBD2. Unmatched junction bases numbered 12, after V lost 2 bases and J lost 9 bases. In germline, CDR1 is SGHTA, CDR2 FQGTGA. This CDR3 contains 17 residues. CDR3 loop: CASSLFSSSGRAGEQFF. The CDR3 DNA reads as TGTGCCAGCAGCTTATTTAGTAGTAGCGGGAGGGCCGGTGAGCAGTTCTTC.

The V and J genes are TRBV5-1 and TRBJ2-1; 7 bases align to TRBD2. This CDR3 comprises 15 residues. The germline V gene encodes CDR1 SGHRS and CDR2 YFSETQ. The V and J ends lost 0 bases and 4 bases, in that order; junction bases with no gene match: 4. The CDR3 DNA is TGCGCCAGCAGCTTGGGAGCTAGCGGATACAATGAGCAGTTCTTC. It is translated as CASSLGASGYNEQFF.

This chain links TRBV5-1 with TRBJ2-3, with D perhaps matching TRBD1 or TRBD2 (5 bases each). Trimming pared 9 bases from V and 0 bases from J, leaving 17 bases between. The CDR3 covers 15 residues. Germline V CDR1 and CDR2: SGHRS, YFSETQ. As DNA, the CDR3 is TGCGCCACCACGAGGGACGGAGTTAGCACAGATACGCAGTATTTT. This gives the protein CATTRDGVSTDTQYF. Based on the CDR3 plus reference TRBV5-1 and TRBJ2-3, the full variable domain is KAGVTQTPRYLIKTRGQQVTLSCSPISGHRSVSWYQQTPGQGLQFLFEYFSETQRNKGNFPGRFSGRQFSNSRSEMNVSTLELGDSALYLCATTRDGVSTDTQYFGPGTRLTVL.

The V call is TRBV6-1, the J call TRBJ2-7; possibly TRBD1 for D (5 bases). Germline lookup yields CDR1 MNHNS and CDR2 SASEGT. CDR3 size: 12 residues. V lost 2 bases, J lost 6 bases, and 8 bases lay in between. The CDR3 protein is CASSEYQGEQYF. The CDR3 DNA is TGTGCCAGCAGTGAATACCAGGGCGAGCAGTACTTC.

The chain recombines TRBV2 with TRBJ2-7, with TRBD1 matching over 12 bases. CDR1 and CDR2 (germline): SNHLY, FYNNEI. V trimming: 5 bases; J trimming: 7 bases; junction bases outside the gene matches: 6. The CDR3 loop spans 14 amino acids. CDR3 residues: CASSLGQGAGEQYF. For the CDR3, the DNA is TGTGCCAGCAGTCTGGGACAGGGGGCGGGGGAGCAGTACTTC.

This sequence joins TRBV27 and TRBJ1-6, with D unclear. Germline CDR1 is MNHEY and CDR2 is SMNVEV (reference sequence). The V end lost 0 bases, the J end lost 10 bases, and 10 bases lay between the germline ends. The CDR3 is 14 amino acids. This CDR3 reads CASSLSSTDSPLHF. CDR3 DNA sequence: TGTGCCAGCAGTTTATCGAGTACGGACTCACCCCTCCACTTT.

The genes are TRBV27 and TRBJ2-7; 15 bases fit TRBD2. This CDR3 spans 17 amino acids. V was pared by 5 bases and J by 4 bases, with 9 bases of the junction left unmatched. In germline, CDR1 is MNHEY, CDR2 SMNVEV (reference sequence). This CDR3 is CASSIGTSGRTTYEQYF. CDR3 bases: TGTGCCAGCAGTATCGGGACTAGCGGGAGGACAACGTACGAGCAGTACTTC.

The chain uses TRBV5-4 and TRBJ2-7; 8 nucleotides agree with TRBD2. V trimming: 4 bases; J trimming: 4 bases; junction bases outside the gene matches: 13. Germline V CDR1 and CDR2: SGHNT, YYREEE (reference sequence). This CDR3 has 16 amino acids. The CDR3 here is CASSPGGGTRTYEQYF. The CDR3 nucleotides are TGTGCCAGCAGCCCGGGAGGTGGGACTAGAACGTACGAGCAGTACTTC.

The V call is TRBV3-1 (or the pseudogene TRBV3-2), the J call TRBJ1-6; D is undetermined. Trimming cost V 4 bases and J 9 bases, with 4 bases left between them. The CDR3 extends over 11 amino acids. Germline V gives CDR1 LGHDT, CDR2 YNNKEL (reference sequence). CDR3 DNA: TGTGCCAGCAGCCGTGGTTCACCCCTCCACTTT. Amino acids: CASSRGSPLHF.

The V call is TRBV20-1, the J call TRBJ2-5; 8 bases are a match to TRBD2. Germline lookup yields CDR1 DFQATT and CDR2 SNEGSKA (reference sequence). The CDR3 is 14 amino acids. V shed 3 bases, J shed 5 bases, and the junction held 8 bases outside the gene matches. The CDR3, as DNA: TGCAGTGCTAGTGACGGGAGGGCCTGGGAGACCCAGTACTTC. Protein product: CSASDGRAWETQYF.

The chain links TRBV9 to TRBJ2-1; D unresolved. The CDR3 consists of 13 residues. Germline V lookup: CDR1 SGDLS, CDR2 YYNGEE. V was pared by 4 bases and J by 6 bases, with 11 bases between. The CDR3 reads CASSPSGVNEQFF. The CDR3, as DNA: TGTGCCAGCAGCCCTTCTGGGGTCAATGAGCAGTTCTTC.

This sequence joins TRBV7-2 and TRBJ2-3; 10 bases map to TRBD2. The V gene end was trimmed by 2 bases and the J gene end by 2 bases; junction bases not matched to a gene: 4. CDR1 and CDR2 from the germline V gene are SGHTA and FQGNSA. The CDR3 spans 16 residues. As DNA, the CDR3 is TGTGCCAGCAGCTTACAAGCGGGAGGGCTCACAGATACGCAGTATTTT. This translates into CASSLQAGGLTDTQYF.

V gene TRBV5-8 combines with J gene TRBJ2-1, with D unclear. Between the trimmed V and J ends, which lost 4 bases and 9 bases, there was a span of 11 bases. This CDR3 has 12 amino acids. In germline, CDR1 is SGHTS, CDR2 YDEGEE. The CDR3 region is CASSTRIGEQFF. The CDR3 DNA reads TGTGCCAGCAGCACTCGGATTGGTGAGCAGTTCTTC.

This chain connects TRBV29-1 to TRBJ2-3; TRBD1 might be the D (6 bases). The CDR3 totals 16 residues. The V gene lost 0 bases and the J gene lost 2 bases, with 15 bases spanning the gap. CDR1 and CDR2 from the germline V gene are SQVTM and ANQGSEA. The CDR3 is CSVEDSTAGVTDTQYF. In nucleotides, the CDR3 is TGCAGCGTTGAAGATTCAACGGCAGGGGTCACAGATACGCAGTATTTT.

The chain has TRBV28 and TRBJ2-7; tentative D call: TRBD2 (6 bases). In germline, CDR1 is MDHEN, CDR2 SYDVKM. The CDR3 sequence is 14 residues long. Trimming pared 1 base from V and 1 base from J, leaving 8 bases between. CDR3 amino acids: CASSLLGGSYEQYF. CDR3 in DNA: TGTGCCAGCAGTTTATTGGGGGGTTCCTACGAGCAGTACTTC.

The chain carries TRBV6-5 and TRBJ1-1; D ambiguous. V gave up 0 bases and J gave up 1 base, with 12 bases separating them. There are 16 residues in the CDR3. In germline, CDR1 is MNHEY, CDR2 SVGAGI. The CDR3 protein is CASSYSSPPGNTEAFF. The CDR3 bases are TGTGCCAGCAGTTACTCGAGCCCGCCCGGGAACACTGAAGCTTTCTTT.

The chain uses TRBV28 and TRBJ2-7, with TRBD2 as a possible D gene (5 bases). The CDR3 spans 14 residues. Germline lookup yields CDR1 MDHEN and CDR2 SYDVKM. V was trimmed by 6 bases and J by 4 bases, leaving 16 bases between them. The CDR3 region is CASRSGGLKYEQYF. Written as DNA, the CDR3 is TGTGCCAGCAGGTCAGGCGGGCTGAAGTACGAGCAGTACTTC.

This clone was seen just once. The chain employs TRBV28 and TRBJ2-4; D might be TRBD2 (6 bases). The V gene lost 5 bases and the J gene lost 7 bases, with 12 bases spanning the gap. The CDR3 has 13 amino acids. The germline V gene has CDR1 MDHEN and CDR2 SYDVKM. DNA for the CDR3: TGTGCCAGCAGTCGACTCGGAGGGAACATTCAGTACTTC. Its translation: CASSRLGGNIQYF.

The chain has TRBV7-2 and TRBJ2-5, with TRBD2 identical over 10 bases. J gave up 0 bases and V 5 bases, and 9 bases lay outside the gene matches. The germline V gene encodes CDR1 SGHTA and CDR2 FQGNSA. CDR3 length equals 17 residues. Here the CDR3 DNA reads TGTGCCAGCAGCCTCCGAGCGGGAGGGCAATACCAAGAGACCCAGTACTTC. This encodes CASSLRAGGQYQETQYF. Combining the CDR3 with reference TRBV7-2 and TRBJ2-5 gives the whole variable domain GAGVSQSPSNKVTEKGKDVELRCDPISGHTALYWYRQSLGQGLEFLIYFQGNSAPDKSGLPSDRFSAERTGGSVSTLTIQRTQQEDSAVYLCASSLRAGGQYQETQYFGPGTRLLVL.